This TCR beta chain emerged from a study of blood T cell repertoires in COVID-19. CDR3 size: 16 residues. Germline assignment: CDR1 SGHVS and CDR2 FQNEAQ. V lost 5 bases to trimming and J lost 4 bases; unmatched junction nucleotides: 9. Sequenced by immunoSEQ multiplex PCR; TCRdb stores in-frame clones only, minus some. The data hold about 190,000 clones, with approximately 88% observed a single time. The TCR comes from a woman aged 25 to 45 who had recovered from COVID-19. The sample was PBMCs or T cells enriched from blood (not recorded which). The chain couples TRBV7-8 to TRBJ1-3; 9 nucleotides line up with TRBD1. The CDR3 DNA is TGTGCCAGCAGCCAGGACAGGGGAGGTAGAGGAAACACCATATATTTT. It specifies CASSQDRGGRGNTIYF.